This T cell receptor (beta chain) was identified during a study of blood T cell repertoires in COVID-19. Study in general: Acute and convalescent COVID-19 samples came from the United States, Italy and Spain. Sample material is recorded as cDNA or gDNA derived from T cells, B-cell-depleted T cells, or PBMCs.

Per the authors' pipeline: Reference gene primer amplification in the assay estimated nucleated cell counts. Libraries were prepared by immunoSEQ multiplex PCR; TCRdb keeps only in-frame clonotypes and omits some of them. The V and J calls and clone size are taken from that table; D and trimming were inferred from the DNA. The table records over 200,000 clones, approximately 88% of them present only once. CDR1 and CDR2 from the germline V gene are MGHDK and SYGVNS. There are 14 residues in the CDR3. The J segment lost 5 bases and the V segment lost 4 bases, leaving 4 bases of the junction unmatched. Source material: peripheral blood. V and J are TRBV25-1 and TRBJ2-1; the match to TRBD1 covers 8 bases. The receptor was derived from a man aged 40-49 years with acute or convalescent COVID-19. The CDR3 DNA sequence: TGTGCCAGCAGTGTGGCAGGGGGCCACAATGAGCAGTTCTTC. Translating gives CASSVAGGHNEQFF.